The 3 T cell receptor beta chains listed next were all sequenced from one sample in a study of cytomegalovirus exposure and HLA in healthy donors. A multiplex PCR was run with 60 Vbeta primers and 13 Jbeta primers. TCRdb's copy holds only in-frame clones and misses some; the assay was immunoSEQ multiplex PCR. The profile shows around 130,000 clones, 84% of them singletons. Material: PBMCs. These TCRs come from a man in his forties or fifties in good health and CMV-seronegative.

The chain uses TRBV5-1 and TRBJ1-6; 7 bases map to TRBD1. This CDR3 comprises 16 residues. V shed 2 bases, J shed 7 bases, and the junction held 9 bases outside the gene matches. Germline assignment: CDR1 SGHRS and CDR2 YFSETQ. Written as DNA, the CDR3 is TGCGCCAGCAGCTTTGTTCCCGGGACAGCCAATTCACCCCTCCACTTT. It specifies CASSFVPGTANSPLHF.

This clone was detected a few times. This chain connects TRBV4-3 to TRBJ1-6, with D uncertain. Trimming stripped 4 bases from V and 9 bases from J, with 22 bases between. This CDR3 is 17 amino acids long. Germline assignment: CDR1 LGHNA and CDR2 YSLEER. CDR3 sequence reads: CASSPAVDWEAGSPLHF. CDR3 coding DNA: TGCGCCAGCAGCCCCGCAGTTGACTGGGAAGCGGGTTCACCCCTCCACTTT.

The chain links TRBV7-6 to TRBJ2-3; 12 bases are shared with TRBD2. The CDR3 contains 16 residues. Germline V gene sequence: CDR1 SGHVS, CDR2 FNYEAQ. The trim removed 5 bases at V and 3 bases at J, leaving 6 bases unmatched. DNA for the CDR3: TGTGCCAGCAGCGACACTAGCGGGGGGACGACAGATACGCAGTATTTT. Protein product: CASSDTSGGTTDTQYF.